Shown below are 30 T cell receptor beta chains from a single sample sequenced in a study of T-cell reconstitution after alpha-beta-depleted transplantation in children (dated by TCRdb to 2016 to 2017). The library relied on PCR. Sequencing was performed on an Illumina HiSeq 2500. To normalize quantification of the TCRbeta repertoire, the TCR libraries were built with molecular barcoding that relied on unique molecular identifiers. The public reads were reprocessed in TCRdb via fastp at Q25 and MiXCR, keeping in-frame beta chains. A single entry per CDR3 protein holds the most common genes and DNA from its merged rows. A total of 250,000 to 350,000 distinct CDR3 sequences appear in this sample, more than 9% of them only once. 9.5% to 13% of the sample lies in the top ten. The sequencing used PBMCs from the stem cell graft donor, collected from the stem cell graft. The receptors originated from a human donor who donated a stem cell graft to a child with SCID.

The rearrangement uses TRBV15 and TRBJ2-7, with D possibly TRBD2 on 6 matching bases. Germline assignment: CDR1 LNHNV and CDR2 YYDKDF (reference sequence). This CDR3 comprises 16 residues. Trimming removed 3 bases from V and 0 bases from J, with 15 bases in between. The CDR3 loop is CATSSYTGTASYEQYF. The CDR3, as DNA: TGTGCCACCAGCAGTTATACCGGGACTGCCTCCTACGAGCAGTACTTC.

The rearrangement joins TRBV7-9 to TRBJ2-5, with 9 nucleotides matching TRBD1. The CDR3 covers 15 residues. Per germline, CDR1 SEHNR and CDR2 FQNEAQ (reference sequence). The trim removed 6 bases at V and 5 bases at J, leaving 10 bases unmatched. The CDR3, as DNA: TGTGCCAGCAGGTCTACTCCGGGACAGGGTGAGACCCAGTACTTC. It encodes CASRSTPGQGETQYF.

The chain links TRBV20-1 to TRBJ2-1, with unresolved D. Germline V gene lookup returns CDR1 DFQATT and CDR2 SNEGSKA (reference sequence). This CDR3 contains 12 residues. Trimming took 0 bases from V and 7 from J, leaving 7 bases between them. CDR3 sequence (DNA): TGCAGTGCTAGAGATGGGGTGAATGAGCAGTTCTTC. It codes for CSARDGVNEQFF.

The V call is TRBV7-9, the J call TRBJ2-2; weak D call: TRBD2 (5 bases). Trimming pared 3 bases from V and 4 bases from J, leaving 15 bases between. The CDR3 has 16 residues. In germline, CDR1 is SEHNR, CDR2 FQNEAQ (reference sequence). The CDR3 nucleotides read TGTGCCAGCAGCTTGGACTGGGTCACCTCCACCGGGGAGCTGTTTTTT. It specifies CASSLDWVTSTGELFF.

This clonotype was found a few times. The V and J genes are TRBV27 and TRBJ1-4; D call uncertain. V shed 4 bases and J shed 8 bases, with 14 bases lying between them. This CDR3 contains 14 residues. Germline V gene lookup returns CDR1 MNHEY and CDR2 SMNVEV (reference sequence). In DNA form, the CDR3 reads TGTGCCAGCAGTTCCCTCCCGGGATTAGAAAAACTGTTTTTT. This encodes CASSSLPGLEKLFF.

This clonotype has more than one count but fewer than ten. The V call is TRBV20-1, the J call TRBJ1-2; D not resolved. The CDR3 totals 13 residues. Germline V gene lookup returns CDR1 DFQATT and CDR2 SNEGSKA (reference sequence). V was clipped by 0 bases and J by 2 bases, with 7 bases between them. CDR3 region: CSAREVENYGYTF. The CDR3 DNA reads TGCAGTGCTAGAGAGGTGGAGAACTATGGCTACACCTTC.

This chain links TRBV12-3 or TRBV12-4 with TRBJ2-7; 9 nucleotides agree with TRBD1. The CDR3 runs to 13 residues. Germline trimming cut 5 bases from V and 5 bases from J; bases unmatched to any gene: 4. Written as DNA, the CDR3 is TGTGCCAGCAGTCAGGGACAGGGCCACGAGCAGTACTTC. Translated: CASSQGQGHEQYF.

The chain is built from TRBV9 and TRBJ2-3; D uncertain. Deletions cut 0 bases from V and 0 bases from J, with 11 bases between. Germline-derived CDR1 and CDR2 are SGDLS and YYNGEE. The CDR3 is 16 amino acids. The CDR3 loop is CASSVGSSASTDTQYF. Here the CDR3 DNA reads TGTGCCAGCAGCGTAGGATCGAGTGCTAGCACAGATACGCAGTATTTT.

This clonotype was recorded at least ten times. The V gene is TRBV7-9, the J gene TRBJ2-7; a weak D match, TRBD1 (5 bases). In germline, CDR1 is SEHNR, CDR2 FQNEAQ (reference sequence). The CDR3 runs to 12 residues. With 3 bases removed from V and 5 bases from J, the gap between germline ends came to 8 bases. The CDR3 DNA follows: TGTGCCAGCAGCTTCGACAGCCACGAGCAGTACTTC. It is translated as CASSFDSHEQYF. Full variable domain (outside the CDR3, taken from reference TRBV7-9 and TRBJ2-7): DTGVSQNPRHKITKRGQNVTFRCDPISEHNRLYWYRQTLGQGPEFLTYFQNEAQLEKSRLLSDRFSAERPKGSFSTLEIQRTEQGDSAMYLCASSFDSHEQYFGPGTRLTVT.

The V gene is TRBV5-1, the J gene TRBJ1-1; D is unresolved. V was trimmed by 4 bases and J by 0 bases, leaving 7 bases between them. CDR3 length: 13 residues. The germline gives CDR1 SGHRS, CDR2 YFSETQ. The CDR3 is CASSEQLNTEAFF. DNA for the CDR3: TGCGCCAGCAGCGAACAGCTGAACACTGAAGCTTTCTTT. The full variable domain, rest sourced from reference TRBV5-1 and TRBJ1-1, is KAGVTQTPRYLIKTRGQQVTLSCSPISGHRSVSWYQQTPGQGLQFLFEYFSETQRNKGNFPGRFSGRQFSNSRSEMNVSTLELGDSALYLCASSEQLNTEAFFGQGTRLTVV.

This clonotype has a handful of counts. This chain links TRBV5-1 with TRBJ2-2; unclear D gene. Germline V gives CDR1 SGHRS, CDR2 YFSETQ. The CDR3 has 13 residues. V dropped 4 bases and J dropped 4 bases, with 8 bases sitting between them. Written as DNA, the CDR3 is TGCGCCAGCAGCCCCGGGCCCACCGGGGAGCTGTTTTTT. Translated: CASSPGPTGELFF.

This clonotype was counted only a few times. J is TRBJ1-5 and V is TRBV12-3 or TRBV12-4, with D perhaps matching TRBD1 (6 bases). The germline V and J ends were trimmed by 6 bases and 4 bases, with 22 bases remaining between them. The CDR3 extends over 17 amino acids. CDR3 residues: CASSLSGAGPINQPQHF. As DNA, the CDR3 is TGTGCCAGCAGCCTATCAGGGGCAGGGCCGATAAATCAGCCCCAGCATTTT.

The chain uses TRBV28 and TRBJ2-7, with 9 bases that match TRBD1. Germline assignment: CDR1 MDHEN and CDR2 SYDVKM. The CDR3 spans 15 residues. V shed 7 bases, J shed 0 bases, and the junction held 7 bases outside the gene matches. This chain's CDR3 is CASITGQGLSYEQYF. CDR3 sequence (DNA): TGTGCCAGCATTACGGGACAGGGCCTCTCCTACGAGCAGTACTTC.

This clonotype has only a few counts. This chain links TRBV4-1 with TRBJ1-1, with 7 bases aligning to TRBD1. Looked up from germline, CDR1 is MGHRA and CDR2 is YSYEKL. The CDR3 loop spans 16 amino acids. J gave up 2 bases and V 1 base, and 7 bases lay outside the gene matches. CDR3 nucleotide sequence: TGCGCCAGCAGCCAAGTAGAGGGGGCGGCTAACACTGAAGCTTTCTTT. Its protein product is CASSQVEGAANTEAFF.

This clonotype was observed a handful of times. The chain links TRBV6-1 to TRBJ2-5, with D uncertain. Germline V gene data show CDR1 as MNHNS and CDR2 as SASEGT. The V and J ends lost 6 bases and 2 bases respectively, with 16 bases between them. This CDR3 has 15 amino acids. The CDR3 DNA is TGTGCCAGCAGCTCCCCCGGACGTGAGCAAGAGACCCAGTACTTC. Translated, it gives CASSSPGREQETQYF.

This clonotype was detected many times. For the CDR3, the DNA is TGCAGCGTTGAAAGGGGCAGGGGAGGACCAGATACGCAGTATTTT. This translates into CSVERGRGGPDTQYF. The chain carries TRBV29-1 and TRBJ2-3; perhaps D is TRBD1 or TRBD2 (6 bases each). This CDR3 has 15 amino acids. Per germline, CDR1 SQVTM and CDR2 ANQGSEA. V was pared by 2 bases and J by 4 bases, with 16 bases between.

This sequence joins TRBV15 and TRBJ1-1, with D possibly TRBD1 on 6 matching bases. Germline CDR1 LNHNV, CDR2 YYDKDF (reference sequence). Trimming left V 6 bases short and J 4 bases short, with 15 bases between. This CDR3 has 14 amino acids. CDR3: CATRNLQGGTEAFF. CDR3 DNA sequence: TGTGCCACCAGGAATCTACAGGGCGGCACTGAAGCTTTCTTT.

Many counts were recorded for this clonotype. The chain uses TRBV12-3 or TRBV12-4 and TRBJ1-1; D unresolved. The ends were cut back, 7 bases at V and 0 bases at J, with 15 bases in the middle. The CDR3 is 15 amino acids. The CDR3 loop is CASNPRGFLNTEAFF. The DNA for the CDR3 is TGTGCCAGCAACCCTAGAGGGTTTTTGAACACTGAAGCTTTCTTT.

This clonotype has a handful of counts. This chain links TRBV5-1 with TRBJ2-1, with 9 bases lining up with TRBD1. The CDR3 sequence is 16 residues long. Germline-derived CDR1 and CDR2 are SGHRS and YFSETQ. The V and J ends lost 0 bases and 10 bases, in that order; junction bases with no gene match: 11. CDR3: CASSLGTGEAQWEQFF. The CDR3 region has the DNA TGCGCCAGCAGCTTGGGGACAGGGGAGGCACAATGGGAGCAGTTCTTC.

This clonotype was observed a handful of times. The rearrangement links TRBV5-1 to TRBJ2-1; no reliable D call. The germline V gene encodes CDR1 SGHRS and CDR2 YFSETQ. V lost 0 bases and J 0 bases, leaving 7 bases between the germline ends. The CDR3 spans 15 residues. Written as DNA, the CDR3 is TGCGCCAGCAGCTTGGAACAGACCTCCTACAATGAGCAGTTCTTC. It specifies CASSLEQTSYNEQFF. Full variable domain (missing parts from reference TRBV5-1 and TRBJ2-1): KAGVTQTPRYLIKTRGQQVTLSCSPISGHRSVSWYQQTPGQGLQFLFEYFSETQRNKGNFPGRFSGRQFSNSRSEMNVSTLELGDSALYLCASSLEQTSYNEQFFGPGTRLTVL.

This clonotype was counted a few times. This sequence joins TRBV20-1 and TRBJ2-5; D possibly corresponds to TRBD2 (5 bases). The CDR3 is made up of 12 amino acids. Between the trimmed V and J ends, which lost 5 bases and 7 bases, there was a span of 14 bases. Germline CDR1 and CDR2: DFQATT and SNEGSKA (reference sequence). For the CDR3, the DNA is TGCAGTGCTTGGACTCGAGAGTTGACCCAGTACTTC. Residues: CSAWTRELTQYF.

The chain has TRBV7-4 and TRBJ2-3, with 7 nucleotides matching TRBD2. Germline CDR1 and CDR2: SGHVT and SQSDAQ. Trimming removed 10 bases from V and 3 bases from J; junction bases left unmatched: 13. There are 15 residues in the CDR3. The CDR3 nucleotides read TGTGCCACCTCCCACGGACTAGGAGAGACAGATACGCAGTATTTT. Its protein is CATSHGLGETDTQYF.

The gene calls are TRBV7-9 and TRBJ2-7; possible D gene TRBD1, 5 bases. Per the germline V gene, CDR1 is SEHNR and CDR2 is FQNEAQ (reference sequence). Trimming pared 3 bases from V and 3 bases from J, leaving 12 bases between. CDR3 size: 14 residues. The CDR3 DNA sequence: TGTGCCAGCAGCTTGGCAGGGCTGGACTACGAGCAGTACTTC. Protein sequence: CASSLAGLDYEQYF.

This clonotype came up a few times. V usage is TRBV7-8 and J usage is TRBJ2-1; D might be TRBD1 (5 bases). This CDR3 spans 16 amino acids. The germline V and J ends were trimmed by 0 bases and 8 bases, with 17 bases remaining between them. Germline lookup yields CDR1 SGHVS and CDR2 FQNEAQ. CDR3 region: CASSLAGPLAKDEQFF. The CDR3 DNA sequence: TGTGCCAGCAGCTTAGCGGGGCCACTCGCTAAAGATGAGCAGTTCTTC.

This clonotype was seen ten or more times. The chain uses TRBV14 and TRBJ2-1, with 7 bases that match TRBD1. Germline assignment: CDR1 SGHDN and CDR2 FVKESK. The CDR3 sequence is 15 residues long. J was trimmed by 10 bases and V by 3 bases; bases with no gene match: 12. CDR3 sequence: CASSHRLQGGPEQFF. CDR3 nucleotides: TGTGCCAGCAGCCACCGCCTTCAAGGGGGCCCCGAGCAGTTCTTC.

This clonotype was seen ten or more times. The chain links TRBV5-1 to TRBJ2-3, with D uncertain. Germline-derived CDR1 and CDR2 are SGHRS and YFSETQ. Trimming took off 1 base at V and 4 bases at J, with 7 bases between the two ends. The CDR3 length is 13 residues. As DNA, the CDR3 is TGCGCCAGCAGCTTGCAAGGGCCAGATACGCAGTATTTT. It specifies CASSLQGPDTQYF.

This clonotype was observed a few times. The rearrangement links TRBV7-9 to TRBJ2-3; 10 bases align to TRBD2. J gave up 1 base and V 5 bases, and 6 bases lay outside the gene matches. The CDR3 contains 16 residues. CDR1 is SEHNR, CDR2 FQNEAQ, per germline (reference sequence). CDR3 sequence: CASSLQRGGGTDTQYF. The CDR3 DNA reads TGTGCCAGCAGCCTTCAGCGGGGGGGCGGCACAGATACGCAGTATTTT. The full variable domain, completed using reference TRBV7-9 and TRBJ2-3, is DTGVSQNPRHKITKRGQNVTFRCDPISEHNRLYWYRQTLGQGPEFLTYFQNEAQLEKSRLLSDRFSAERPKGSFSTLEIQRTEQGDSAMYLCASSLQRGGGTDTQYFGPGTRLTVL.

This clonotype was observed at least ten times. The chain links TRBV20-1 to TRBJ2-2, with D uncertain. The germline V and J ends were trimmed by 0 bases and 4 bases, with 9 bases remaining between them. CDR1 and CDR2 from the germline V gene are DFQATT and SNEGSKA (reference sequence). The CDR3 totals 14 residues. The CDR3 here is CSARDYSTTGELFF. DNA of the CDR3: TGCAGTGCTAGAGACTACTCGACCACCGGGGAGCTGTTTTTT.

V and J are TRBV6-4 and TRBJ1-1; D might be TRBD1 (5 bases). Germline-derived CDR1 and CDR2 are MRHNA and SNTAGT. CDR3 length equals 14 residues. Trimming took off 6 bases at V and 1 base at J, with 12 bases between the two ends. The CDR3 DNA follows: TGTGCCAGCAGGATTTCCACAGGGAACACTGAAGCTTTCTTT. It translates to CASRISTGNTEAFF.

This clonotype was seen only a few times. The rearrangement joins TRBV14 to TRBJ2-2, with 8 bases lining up with TRBD1. CDR1 and CDR2 (germline): SGHDN, FVKESK. The V segment lost 3 bases and the J segment 5 bases; nucleotides outside the gene matches: 11. The CDR3 consists of 17 residues. The CDR3 loop reads CASSQDPRTGQTGELFF. The CDR3 DNA follows: TGTGCCAGCAGCCAGGATCCGCGGACAGGGCAGACCGGGGAGCTGTTTTTT.